This is a list of T cell receptor beta chains from one sample in a study of blood T cell repertoires in COVID-19. Sequenced by immunoSEQ multiplex PCR; TCRdb stores in-frame clones only, minus some. Of 50,000 or so clones listed, approximately 80% are singletons. The source material was peripheral blood. All receptors come from a human donor with active or convalescent COVID-19. The donor label of this sample is uncertain. Both conserved end residues are part of each CDR3. D genes are given only for firm matches. A row's size may be missing; if present it is once, few, many or a size class.

D,length,J,V,size,CDR3,DNA
-,13,TRBJ1-1,TRBV30,-,CAWSVMEGLAAFF,TGTGCCTGGAGTGTAATGGAGGGTCTGGCAGCTTTCTTT
TRBD1,15,TRBJ2-3,TRBV7-3,medium-sized,CASSFGQGAEDTQYF,TGTGCCAGCAGCTTCGGACAGGGGGCGGAAGATACGCAGTATTTT
-,15,TRBJ2-7,TRBV5-1,-,CASSLTLNRVDEQYF,TGCGCCAGCAGCTTGACCTTAAACAGGGTGGACGAGCAGTACTTC
-,15,TRBJ2-7,TRBV6-5,few,CAITRSPLTIGEQYF,TGTGCCATCACTCGCTCACCCCTCACCATTGGCGAGCAGTACTTC
TRBD1,15,TRBJ1-4,TRBV10-3,once,CAISEDRVGNEKLFF,TGTGCCATCAGTGAGGACAGGGTGGGGAATGAAAAACTGTTTTTT
TRBD1,15,TRBJ1-5,TRBV19,-,CASSTGTGYNQPQHF,TGTGCCAGTAGTACCGGGACAGGTTACAATCAGCCCCAGCATTTT
TRBD1,13,TRBJ2-1,TRBV4-2,-,CASSPDRGDEQFF,TGTGCCAGCAGCCCCGACAGGGGGGATGAGCAGTTCTTC
TRBD1,15,TRBJ1-3,TRBV5-4,-,CASSTDRGLGNTIYF,TGTGCCAGCAGCACCGACAGGGGGCTGGGAAACACCATATATTTT
TRBD1,14,TRBJ2-7,TRBV9,-,CASSLRDRSYEQYF,TGTGCCAGCAGCTTACGGGACAGGTCCTACGAGCAGTACTTC
-,13,TRBJ2-7,TRBV29-1,-,CSVEEAEGYEQYF,TGCAGCGTTGAAGAGGCGGAGGGTTACGAGCAGTACTTC
-,14,TRBJ2-7,TRBV7-8,-,CASWGGGDSYEQYF,TGTGCCAGCTGGGGGGGCGGGGACTCCTACGAGCAGTACTTC
-,12,TRBJ1-5,TRBV29-1,-,CSVQASEGDQHF,TGCAGCGTACAGGCCAGCGAAGGTGACCAGCATTTT
-,15,TRBJ2-7,TRBV5-1,-,CASSLDDSTTYEQYF,TGCGCCAGCAGCTTGGACGACAGTACAACCTACGAGCAGTACTTC
TRBD1,17,TRBJ1-4,TRBV19,-,CASSGRGLMSTNEKLFF,TGTGCCAGTAGTGGTAGGGGGCTGATGTCGACTAATGAAAAACTGTTTTTT
TRBD2,16,TRBJ2-1,TRBV5-4,-,CASSLPGLAGVNEQFF,TGTGCCAGCAGCCTCCCGGGACTAGCGGGAGTGAATGAGCAGTTCTTC
-,13,TRBJ2-3,TRBV11-2,-,CASSLGAGDTQYF,TGTGCCAGCAGCTTAGGAGCGGGAGATACGCAGTATTTT
TRBD1,18,TRBJ1-5,TRBV28,-,CASSSSLNRGLFNQPQHF,TGTGCCAGCAGTTCCTCCCTAAACAGGGGGCTATTCAATCAGCCCCAGCATTTT
-,14,TRBJ1-5,TRBV18,-,CASSPRTSNQPQHF,TGTGCCAGCTCACCTAGGACAAGCAATCAGCCCCAGCATTTT
TRBD2,17,TRBJ2-3,TRBV24-1,few,CATSAWTSGSSTDTQYF,TGTGCCACCAGTGCATGGACTAGCGGGTCTAGCACAGATACGCAGTATTTT
-,17,TRBJ1-3,TRBV5-1,-,CASSLAPQGNAGNTIYF,TGCGCCAGCAGCTTGGCGCCCCAGGGGAACGCTGGAAACACCATATATTTT
-,14,TRBJ1-1,TRBV18,once,CASAPTGMNTEAFF,TGTGCCAGCGCCCCGACAGGAATGAACACTGAAGCTTTCTTT
-,13,TRBJ2-1,TRBV3-1/TRBV3-2,-,CASSPTLGNEQFF,TGTGCCAGCAGCCCCACCCTCGGCAATGAGCAGTTCTTC
TRBD2,16,TRBJ2-5,TRBV7-9,-,CASSPTSGRARKTQYF,TGTGCCAGCAGCCCGACTAGCGGGAGGGCCCGTAAGACCCAGTACTTC
-,13,TRBJ2-6,TRBV6-5,-,CATGNSGANVLTF,TGTGCCACCGGTAACTCTGGGGCCAACGTCCTGACTTTC
TRBD2,14,TRBJ2-7,TRBV27,once,CASSNSGRTYEQYF,TGTGCCAGCAGTAATAGCGGGAGGACCTACGAGCAGTACTTC
-,14,TRBJ2-3,TRBV5-6,-,CASSSDSSTDTQYF,TGTGCCAGCAGTTCCGACAGTAGCACAGATACGCAGTATTTT
-,11,TRBJ2-1,TRBV10-2,-,CASSRDNEQFF,TGCGCCAGCAGTCGGGACAATGAGCAGTTCTTC
-,15,TRBJ2-1,TRBV14,-,CASSQESAFYNEQFF,TGTGCCAGCAGCCAGGAAAGCGCCTTCTACAATGAGCAGTTCTTC
TRBD2,15,TRBJ2-5,TRBV5-1,-,CASSSIAGPQETQYF,TGCGCCAGCAGCTCTATAGCGGGGCCCCAAGAGACCCAGTACTTC
TRBD1,16,TRBJ2-7,TRBV19,once,CASSSLLTGGGYEQYF,TGTGCCAGTAGTAGCCTCCTCACAGGGGGCGGCTACGAGCAGTACTTC
-,17,TRBJ2-1,TRBV7-2,-,CASSSITGGTRYNEQFF,TGTGCCAGCAGCTCGATAACGGGGGGCACGCGGTACAATGAGCAGTTCTTC
-,17,TRBJ1-4,TRBV3-1/TRBV3-2,-,CASRILSGNPTNEKLFF,TGTGCCAGCAGGATTTTATCAGGGAACCCAACTAATGAAAAACTGTTTTTT
TRBD2,15,TRBJ2-5,TRBV7-2,-,CASSSEGSGGETQYF,TGTGCCAGCAGCTCCGAAGGATCGGGGGGAGAGACCCAGTACTTC
TRBD2,18,TRBJ2-5,TRBV11-2,-,CASSSLRGASGSRETQYF,TGTGCCAGCAGCTCTCTCAGGGGGGCTAGCGGGAGTCGAGAGACCCAGTACTTC
TRBD2,15,TRBJ2-7,TRBV5-4,-,CASSLVAGGPYEQYF,TGTGCCAGCAGCCTGGTAGCGGGAGGGCCCTACGAGCAGTACTTC
TRBD1,13,TRBJ2-7,TRBV27,-,CASRDRDLGEQYF,TGTGCCAGCAGAGACAGGGACCTGGGCGAGCAGTACTTC
-,15,TRBJ2-5,TRBV29-1,-,CSVEGVGGPGETQYF,TGCAGCGTTGAAGGCGTGGGGGGTCCTGGGGAGACCCAGTACTTC
-,15,TRBJ1-3,TRBV3-1/TRBV3-2,-,CASSPTPGGGNTIYF,TGTGCCAGCAGCCCGACCCCGGGGGGTGGAAACACCATATATTTT
-,14,TRBJ2-7,TRBV3-1/TRBV3-2,-,CASSPYTLLRGKYF,TGTGCCAGCAGCCCTTATACTCTCCTACGAGGGAAGTACTTC
TRBD1,15,TRBJ2-3,TRBV6-2/TRBV6-3,-,CASSYQGAGTDTQYF,TGTGCCAGCAGTTACCAGGGGGCCGGGACAGATACGCAGTATTTT
-,17,TRBJ1-2,TRBV14,-,CASSQVRGSRTNYGYTF,TGTGCCAGCAGCCAAGTAAGGGGGTCCAGGACTAACTATGGCTACACCTTC
-,13,TRBJ1-3,TRBV28,-,CASKDNSGNTIYF,TGTGCCAGCAAGGACAACTCTGGAAACACCATATATTTT
-,12,TRBJ1-1,TRBV12-5,-,CASGAENTEAFF,TGTGCTAGTGGGGCAGAGAACACTGAAGCTTTCTTT
-,15,TRBJ1-4,TRBV19,once,CASKVGWGPNEKLFF,TGTGCCAGTAAGGTGGGATGGGGCCCTAATGAAAAACTGTTTTTT
-,14,TRBJ2-7,TRBV5-8,once,CASSLQDNSYEQYF,TGTGCCAGCAGCTTGCAGGACAACTCCTACGAGCAGTACTTC
TRBD1,14,TRBJ1-2,TRBV5-6,-,CASSLGQGAGGYTF,TGTGCCAGCAGCTTGGGACAGGGGGCGGGCGGCTACACCTTC
TRBD1,15,TRBJ2-5,TRBV28,-,CASSLPDRGGETQYF,TGTGCCAGCAGTTTACCGGACAGGGGCGGGGAGACCCAGTACTTC
TRBD2,15,TRBJ2-7,TRBV13,-,CASTKGLAGPYEQYF,TGTGCCAGCACCAAAGGACTAGCGGGACCCTACGAGCAGTACTTC
-,13,TRBJ2-7,TRBV5-1,few,CASSLTGIHEQYF,TGCGCCAGCAGCTTGACAGGGATCCACGAGCAGTACTTC
-,14,TRBJ2-5,TRBV4-2,-,CASSQAQGSETQYF,TGTGCCAGCAGCCAAGCGCAGGGGTCGGAGACCCAGTACTTC
-,12,TRBJ2-7,TRBV6-5,-,CASRAVSYEQYF,TGTGCCAGCAGGGCAGTCTCCTACGAGCAGTACTTC
-,13,TRBJ2-3,TRBV3-1/TRBV3-2,-,CASSQTATDTQYF,TGTGCCAGCAGCCAGACAGCTACAGATACGCAGTATTTT
-,16,TRBJ2-3,TRBV18,once,CASSPQTPSLTDTQYF,TGTGCCAGCTCACCGCAGACACCGAGCCTCACAGATACGCAGTATTTT
TRBD1,13,TRBJ1-5,TRBV30,-,CAWNSDRGQPQHF,TGTGCCTGGAACTCGGACAGGGGCCAGCCCCAGCATTTT